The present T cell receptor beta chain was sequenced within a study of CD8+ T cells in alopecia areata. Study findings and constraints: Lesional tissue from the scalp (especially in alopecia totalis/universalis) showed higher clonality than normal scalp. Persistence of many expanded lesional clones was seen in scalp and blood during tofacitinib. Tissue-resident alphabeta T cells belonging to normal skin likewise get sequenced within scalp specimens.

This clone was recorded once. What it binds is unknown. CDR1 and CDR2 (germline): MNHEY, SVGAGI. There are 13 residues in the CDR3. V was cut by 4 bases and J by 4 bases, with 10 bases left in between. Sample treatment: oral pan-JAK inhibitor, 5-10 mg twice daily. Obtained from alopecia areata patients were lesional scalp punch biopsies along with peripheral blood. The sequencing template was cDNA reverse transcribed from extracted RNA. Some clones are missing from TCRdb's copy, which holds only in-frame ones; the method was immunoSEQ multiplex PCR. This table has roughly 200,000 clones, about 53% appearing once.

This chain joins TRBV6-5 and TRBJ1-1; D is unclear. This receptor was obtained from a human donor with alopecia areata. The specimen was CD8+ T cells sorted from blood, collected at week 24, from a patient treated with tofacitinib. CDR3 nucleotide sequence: TGTGCCAGCAGTTCGTCTTTTCGCACTGAAGCTTTCTTT. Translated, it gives CASSSSFRTEAFF.